A single sample gave rise to the 10 T cell receptor beta chains below, sequenced in a study of cytomegalovirus exposure and HLA in healthy donors. Use of 60 Vbeta and 13 Jbeta primers characterized the PCR. TCRdb keeps only in-frame clones here, not all; method: immunoSEQ multiplex PCR. The sample includes more than 150,000 clones, around four fifths of them seen just once. The specimen was PBMCs. The source is a man aged 18 to 30 in good health and CMV-seronegative.

V and J are TRBV11-1 and TRBJ1-1, with 8 positions matching TRBD1. The V segment lost 5 bases and the J segment 3 bases; nucleotides outside the gene matches: 5. Germline-derived CDR1 and CDR2 are SGHAT and FQDESV (reference sequence). This CDR3 contains 14 residues. CDR3 sequence (DNA): TGTGCCAGCAGCCGCCCGACAGGGGACACTGAAGCTTTCTTT. It codes for CASSRPTGDTEAFF.

This clone appeared a few times. The V gene is TRBV7-2, the J gene TRBJ2-7, with D unclear. Germline CDR1 reads SGHTA; CDR2 reads FQGNSA. CDR3 length: 12 residues. Between the trimmed V and J ends, which lost 5 bases and 0 bases, there was a span of 5 bases. The CDR3 region has the DNA TGTGCCAGCAGCCCCGTCTCCTACGAGCAGTACTTC. Protein product: CASSPVSYEQYF.

This chain connects TRBV7-2 to TRBJ2-7; 12 nucleotides match TRBD1. V lost 5 bases to trimming and J lost 4 bases; unmatched junction nucleotides: 9. The CDR3 spans 16 residues. Per the germline V gene, CDR1 is SGHTA and CDR2 is FQGNSA. CDR3: CASSVGQGAAWYEQYF. Written as DNA, the CDR3 is TGTGCCAGCAGCGTGGGACAGGGGGCTGCATGGTACGAGCAGTACTTC.

This chain uses TRBV7-3 with TRBJ2-7; perhaps TRBD1 as D (6 bases). Germline V gene data show CDR1 as SGHTA and CDR2 as FQGTGA. Trimming took off 5 bases at V and 3 bases at J, with 8 bases between the two ends. This CDR3 contains 12 residues. The CDR3 coding sequence is TGTGCCAGCAGCCTACAGGGCTACGAGCAGTACTTC. Protein sequence: CASSLQGYEQYF. The entire variable domain, with the rest obtained from reference TRBV7-3 and TRBJ2-7, is as follows: GAGVSQTPSNKVTEKGKYVELRCDPISGHTALYWYRQSLGQGPEFLIYFQGTGAADDSGLPNDRFFAVRPEGSVSTLKIQRTERGDSAVYLCASSLQGYEQYFGPGTRLTVT.

This chain uses TRBV5-1 with TRBJ2-7; TRBD1 agrees at 10 bases. J was trimmed by 4 bases and V by 4 bases; bases with no gene match: 5. Germline CDR1 SGHRS, CDR2 YFSETQ. The CDR3 length is 14 residues. The CDR3 DNA sequence: TGCGCCAGCAGCCGGACAGGGGGAATATACGAGCAGTACTTC. Its translation: CASSRTGGIYEQYF.

The chain combines TRBV4-1 with TRBJ2-2; D is undetermined. Trimming shortened V by 0 bases and J by 8 bases, and 7 bases separated the two germline ends. Germline V lookup: CDR1 MGHRA, CDR2 YSYEKL. The CDR3 length is 13 residues. The CDR3 nucleotides are TGCGCCAGCAGCCAAGAGTGGGCGGGGGAGCTGTTTTTT. It codes for CASSQEWAGELFF.

The J gene is TRBJ2-2, the V gene TRBV9, with 12 bases matching TRBD2. Germline values: CDR1 SGDLS, CDR2 YYNGEE. The CDR3 extends over 17 amino acids. V lost 4 bases, J lost 2 bases, and 6 bases stayed unmatched. CDR3 sequence: CASSPRTSGVNTGELFF. CDR3 bases: TGTGCCAGCAGCCCCCGGACTAGCGGGGTAAACACCGGGGAGCTGTTTTTT. Drawing the rest from reference TRBV9 and TRBJ2-2, the complete variable domain is DSGVTQTPKHLITATGQRVTLRCSPRSGDLSVYWYQQSLDQGLQFLIQYYNGEERAKGNILERFSAQQFPDLHSELNLSSLELGDSALYFCASSPRTSGVNTGELFFGEGSRLTVL.

The rearrangement joins TRBV29-1 to TRBJ2-3; the match to TRBD1 covers 10 bases. Germline V lookup: CDR1 SQVTM, CDR2 ANQGSEA. CDR3 length: 15 amino acids. J gave up 0 bases and V 6 bases, and 6 bases lay outside the gene matches. The CDR3 spells CSVGTGVISTDTQYF. The CDR3 DNA is TGCAGCGTGGGGACAGGGGTGATTAGCACAGATACGCAGTATTTT.

The chain uses TRBV6-1 and TRBJ2-5; unclear D gene. The J call may be incorrect, as the DNA end agrees better with TRBJ2-7. The CDR3 loop spans 13 amino acids. Germline V gene sequence: CDR1 MNHNS, CDR2 SASEGT. The CDR3: CASSFESSYEQYF. The CDR3 DNA reads as TGTGCCAGCAGCTTCGAGAGCTCCTACGAGCAGTACTTC.

This chain uses TRBV7-9 with TRBJ2-2; maybe TRBD1 (6 bases). Trimming stripped 5 bases from V and 8 bases from J, with 18 bases between. Per the germline V gene, CDR1 is SEHNR and CDR2 is FQNEAQ (reference sequence). The CDR3 extends over 15 amino acids. The CDR3 DNA sequence: TGTGCCAGCAGCGTAGGTACAGGGCCGCATGGGGAGCTGTTTTTT. Residues: CASSVGTGPHGELFF.